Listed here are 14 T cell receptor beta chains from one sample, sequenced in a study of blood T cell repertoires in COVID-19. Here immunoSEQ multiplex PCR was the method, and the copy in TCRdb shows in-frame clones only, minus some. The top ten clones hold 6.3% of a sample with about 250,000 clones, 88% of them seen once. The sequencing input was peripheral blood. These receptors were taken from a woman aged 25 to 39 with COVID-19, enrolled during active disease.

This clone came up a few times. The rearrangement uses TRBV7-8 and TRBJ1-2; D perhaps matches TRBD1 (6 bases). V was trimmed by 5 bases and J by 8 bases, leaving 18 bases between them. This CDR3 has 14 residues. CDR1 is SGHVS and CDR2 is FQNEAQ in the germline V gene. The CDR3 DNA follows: TGTGCCAGCAGCCGCATACAGGGAGAGAGGGGCTACACCTTC. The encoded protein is CASSRIQGERGYTF.

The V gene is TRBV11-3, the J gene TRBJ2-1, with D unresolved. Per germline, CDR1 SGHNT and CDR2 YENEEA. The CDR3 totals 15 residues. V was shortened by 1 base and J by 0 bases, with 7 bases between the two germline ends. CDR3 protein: CASSLARSSYNEQFF. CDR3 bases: TGTGCCAGCAGCTTAGCTCGGAGCTCCTACAATGAGCAGTTCTTC.

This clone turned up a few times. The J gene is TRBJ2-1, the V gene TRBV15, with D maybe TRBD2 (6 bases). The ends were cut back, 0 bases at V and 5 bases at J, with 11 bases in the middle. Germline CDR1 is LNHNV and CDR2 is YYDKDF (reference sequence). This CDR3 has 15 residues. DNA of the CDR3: TGTGCCACCAGCAGAGATGGGCGGGACGACAATGAGCAGTTCTTC. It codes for CATSRDGRDDNEQFF.

The CDR3 sequence is CASRQSGRGSSSPLHF. CDR3 DNA: TGTGCCAGTAGGCAGTCAGGGCGCGGTTCTTCCTCACCCCTCCACTTT. The chain uses TRBV19 and TRBJ1-6; tentatively, D is TRBD1 (5 bases). CDR3 length equals 16 residues. Per germline, CDR1 LNHDA and CDR2 SQIVND (reference sequence). V lost 6 bases and J 10 bases, leaving 22 bases between the germline ends.

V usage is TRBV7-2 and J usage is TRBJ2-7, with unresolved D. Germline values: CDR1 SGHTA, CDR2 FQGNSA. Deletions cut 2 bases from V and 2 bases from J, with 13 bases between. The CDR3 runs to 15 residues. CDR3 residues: CASSLNMGTPYEQYF. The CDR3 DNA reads TGTGCCAGCAGCTTAAATATGGGCACACCCTACGAGCAGTACTTC.

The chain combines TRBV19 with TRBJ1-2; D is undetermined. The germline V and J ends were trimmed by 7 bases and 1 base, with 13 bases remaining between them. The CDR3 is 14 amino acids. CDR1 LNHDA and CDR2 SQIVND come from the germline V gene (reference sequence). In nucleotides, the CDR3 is TGTGCCAGTACGCAGGAATCCATTAACTATGGCTACACCTTC. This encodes CASTQESINYGYTF.

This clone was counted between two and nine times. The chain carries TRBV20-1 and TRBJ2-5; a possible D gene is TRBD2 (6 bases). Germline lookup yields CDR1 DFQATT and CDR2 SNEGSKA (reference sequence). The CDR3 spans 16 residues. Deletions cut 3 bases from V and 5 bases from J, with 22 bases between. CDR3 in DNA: TGCAGTGCTAGTCCCACCGGGCGGGGAAGTGGCGAGACCCAGTACTTC. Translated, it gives CSASPTGRGSGETQYF.

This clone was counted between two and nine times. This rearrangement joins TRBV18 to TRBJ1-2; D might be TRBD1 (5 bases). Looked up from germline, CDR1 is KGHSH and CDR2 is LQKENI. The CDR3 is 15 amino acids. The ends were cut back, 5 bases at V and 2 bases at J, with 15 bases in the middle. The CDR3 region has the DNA TGTGCCAGCTCATCAATGACAGATCACAACTATGGCTACACCTTC. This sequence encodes CASSSMTDHNYGYTF. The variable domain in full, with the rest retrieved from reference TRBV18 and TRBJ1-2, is NAGVMQNPRHLVRRRGQEARLRCSPMKGHSHVYWYRQLPEEGLKFMVYLQKENIIDESGMPKERFSAEFPKEGPSILRIQQVVRGDSAAYFCASSSMTDHNYGYTFGSGTRLTVV.

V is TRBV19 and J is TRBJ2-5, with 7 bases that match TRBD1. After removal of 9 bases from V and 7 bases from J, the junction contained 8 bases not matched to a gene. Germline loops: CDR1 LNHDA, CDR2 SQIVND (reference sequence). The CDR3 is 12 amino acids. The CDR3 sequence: CASRDSRRTQYF. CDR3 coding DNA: TGTGCCAGCAGGGACAGCCGACGGACCCAGTACTTC.

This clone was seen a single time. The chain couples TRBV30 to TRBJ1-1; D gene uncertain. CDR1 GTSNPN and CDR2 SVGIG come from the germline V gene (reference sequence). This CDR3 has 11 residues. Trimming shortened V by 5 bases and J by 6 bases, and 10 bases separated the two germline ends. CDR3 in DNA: TGTGCCTGGTCCCCCCGCGCTGAAGCTTTCTTT. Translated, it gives CAWSPRAEAFF.

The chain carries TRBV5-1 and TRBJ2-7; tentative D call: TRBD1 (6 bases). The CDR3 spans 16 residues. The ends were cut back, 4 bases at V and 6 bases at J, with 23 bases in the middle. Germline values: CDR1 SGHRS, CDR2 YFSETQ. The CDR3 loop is CASSPTQGQANGEQYF. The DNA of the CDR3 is TGCGCCAGCAGCCCAACACAGGGACAAGCGAACGGCGAGCAGTACTTC. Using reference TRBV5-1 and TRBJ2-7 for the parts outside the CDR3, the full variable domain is KAGVTQTPRYLIKTRGQQVTLSCSPISGHRSVSWYQQTPGQGLQFLFEYFSETQRNKGNFPGRFSGRQFSNSRSEMNVSTLELGDSALYLCASSPTQGQANGEQYFGPGTRLTVT.

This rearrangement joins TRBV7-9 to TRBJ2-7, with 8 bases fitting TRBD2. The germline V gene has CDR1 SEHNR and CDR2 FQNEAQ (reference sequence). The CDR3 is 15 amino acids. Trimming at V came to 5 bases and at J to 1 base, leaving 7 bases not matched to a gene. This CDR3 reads CASSPLRGESYEQYF. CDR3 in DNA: TGTGCCAGCAGCCCCCTGCGGGGGGAGTCCTACGAGCAGTACTTC.

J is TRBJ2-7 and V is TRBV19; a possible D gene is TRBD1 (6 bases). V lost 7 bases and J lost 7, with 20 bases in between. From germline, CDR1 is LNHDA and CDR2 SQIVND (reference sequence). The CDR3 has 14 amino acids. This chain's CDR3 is CASKEGAGAGEQYF. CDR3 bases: TGTGCCAGTAAGGAAGGGGCAGGGGCGGGTGAGCAGTACTTC.

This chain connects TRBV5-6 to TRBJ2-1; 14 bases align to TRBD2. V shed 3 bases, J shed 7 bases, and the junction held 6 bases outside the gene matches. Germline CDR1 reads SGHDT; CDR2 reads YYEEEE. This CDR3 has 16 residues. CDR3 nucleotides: TGTGCCAGCAGCTACGGACTAGCGGGGGGCGCGAATGAGCAGTTCTTC. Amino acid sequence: CASSYGLAGGANEQFF.